The TCR beta chain described here comes from a study of T cell responses to AZD1222 COVID-19 vaccine. Notes on the study in general: As reported, nearly half of all spike-specific TCRs target variant regions that are unmutated. Spike-specific TCRs gained breadth and depth after people received two AZD1222 doses. The CD4 TCRs associated with vaccination extended across spike and predominated at 160-218 and 743-854.

In regard to this clone: Its antigen is not known.

Only in-frame clones appear in the TCRdb table, and some are missing; sequencing was by immunoSEQ multiplex PCR. Of about 110,000 clones listed, 80% to 90% are singletons. This CDR3 region has 16 residues. Trimming cost V 2 bases and J 0 bases, with 17 bases left between them. Germline CDR1 GTSNPN, CDR2 SVGIG (reference sequence). The sequencing used peripheral blood, collected 28 days after the second AZD1222 dose. The rearrangement joins TRBV30 to TRBJ2-7; D call uncertain. This clonotype was obtained from an adult who received the AZD1222 COVID-19 vaccine. CDR3 in DNA: TGTGCCTGGAGTCTAGGGCAGCTTTTTAGCTCCTACGAGCAGTACTTC. This codes for CAWSLGQLFSSYEQYF.